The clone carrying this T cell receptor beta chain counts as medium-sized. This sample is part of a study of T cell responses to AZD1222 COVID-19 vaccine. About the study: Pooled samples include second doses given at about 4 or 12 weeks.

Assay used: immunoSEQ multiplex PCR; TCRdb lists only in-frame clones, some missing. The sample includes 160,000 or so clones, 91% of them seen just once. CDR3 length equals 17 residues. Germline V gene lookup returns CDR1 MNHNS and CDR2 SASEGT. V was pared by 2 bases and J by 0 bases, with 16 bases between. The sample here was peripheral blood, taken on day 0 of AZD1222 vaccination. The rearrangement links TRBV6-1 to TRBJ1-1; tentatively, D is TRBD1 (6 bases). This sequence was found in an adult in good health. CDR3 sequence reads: CASSERYGRGLNTEAFF. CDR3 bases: TGTGCCAGCAGTGAAAGGTACGGCAGGGGATTGAACACTGAAGCTTTCTTT.